This record covers a single T cell receptor (beta chain). Treatment reported: oral pan-JAK inhibitor, 5-10 mg twice daily. This entry is derived from a study of CD8+ T cells in alopecia areata. V was clipped by 1 base and J by 7 bases, with 10 bases between them. Germline loops: CDR1 SGHDT, CDR2 YYEEEE. The CDR3 has 13 amino acids. TCR sequencing used cDNA made by reverse transcription of extracted RNA. Libraries were prepared by immunoSEQ multiplex PCR; TCRdb keeps only in-frame clonotypes and omits some of them. In the table there are about 190,000 clones, 60% to 70% of which are singletons. The TCR comes from a human donor with alopecia areata. The V and J genes are TRBV5-6 and TRBJ2-3; D uncertain. Sequencing used CD4+ T cells sorted from blood, obtained at week 4, from a patient treated with tofacitinib. CDR3 residues: CASSLQESYTQYF. The DNA for the CDR3 is TGTGCCAGCAGCTTGCAGGAGTCCTATACGCAGTATTTT.